Below, one T cell receptor (beta chain) is given with its context. There are a few counts of this clonotype. Which antigen it targets is not known. Within one base of it there is no much larger clone, and no base qualities were kept. The sample's time point, from its label and the paper: patch test 1, 2 weeks after DPC sensitization. In light of the paper, this sample's treatment or condition label describes: therapeutic diphenylcyclopropenone sensitization with weekly scalp DPC. Blood at each patch-test visit was drawn before the patch test was applied. Eligible patients were aged 18 to 70, diagnosed with alopecia, deemed suitable for DPC therapy, and excluded if pregnant. Total RNA was extracted from unfractionated whole blood that had been collected in Tempus Blood RNA tubes. This specimen comes from a study of human T cells and chemical hapten exposure (dated by TCRdb to the early 2020s). Study-wide context: For sensitization, 2% DPC in acetone was applied to a roughly 2 cm by roughly 2 cm area of upper inner arm skin. Libraries were combined into a pool for sequencing, and differences in TCR yield between samples came mainly from small differences in library volumes within the pool. In alopecia patients, the study followed how the peripheral blood TCR repertoire changed in vivo over primary and secondary sensitization to diphenylcyclopropenone (DPC), a hapten. Patch tests used Finn chambers with 0.01% DPC on the upper back, scored after 6 days by International Contact Dermatitis Research Group standards. Patient blood was sampled pre-sensitization (week 0) and at 2, 6 and about 24 weeks after DPC sensitization. Under 30 alopecia patients gave blood for TCR sequencing at one to four time points (pre-sensitization, 2, 6 and 24 weeks). Throughout the study period of around 24 weeks, patients also received therapeutic DPC doses to the scalp every week. The mostly female patient cohort included alopecia areata with under or over 50% scalp involvement, alopecia totalis and alopecia universalis. Broad study findings and their caveats: Patch test score was positively correlated with the number of PT1 expanded TCRs, with significance at thresholds 8, 16 and 32 but not at 4. All patients had alopecia, a presumed autoimmune disease, so their immune response might differ from that of healthy individuals. Repeated subsampling changed both the strength of the expansion versus patch-test correlation and the threshold at which the correlation became significant. The number of TCRs above 1 in 1000 frequency did not change with DPC sensitization; there was no evidence of global repertoire structure alterations. Compared with pre-sensitization or healthy control sets, expanded TCRs formed significantly more large CDR3 similarity clusters, which is consistent with antigen-driven responses.

The library was produced with RACE. The listed sequencing device is NextSeq 500. Library preparation attached unique molecular identifiers to individual cDNA molecules for quantitative, reproducible TCR counting. Each blood RNA sample was used to sequence both TCR alpha and TCR beta chains. In the paper's pipeline: A median of around 100,000 TCRs per sample was observed, with a range of about 20,000 to 700,000. The Decombinator software suite was used to annotate the V, J and CDR3 of the TCR reads. For the PS versus PT1 abundance plots, all samples were subsampled to the same number of TCRs (28,000). TCRs were defined as expanded if absent before sensitization and observed at least eight times at the 2-week time point. TCRdb trimmed the raw reads at Q25, called clones with MiXCR and kept productive beta chains. Identical CDR3 protein sequences are pooled into one entry, listed with their most common genes and DNA. V and J calls and clone size were set by TCRdb, not the authors. The sample contains some 340,000 distinct CDR3 sequences, under 9% of them found a single time. The biggest ten clones account for 8.4% of the sample.

Source: whole blood, taken in connection with sensitization to the hapten diphenylcyclopropenone (DPC). The sequence came from a young woman with alopecia areata. Some clones in this sample may be carry-over from other donors' samples.

The DNA sequence reads TGCAGTGCTATAACTAGCGGGGGACGTGATACGCAGTATTTT. Its translation is CSAITSGGRDTQYF. The rearrangement combines TRBV20-1 with TRBJ2-3, with 11 junctional bases fitting TRBD2. V ends up 4 bases short and J 6 bases short, with an unmatched junction base count of 6. The germline V gene (reference sequence) provides CDR1 DFQATT and CDR2 SNEGSKA. From the cysteine through the phenylalanine, the CDR3 covers 14 amino acids. Only CDR3 DNA is held: 42 bases, read in frame from base 1.